This T cell receptor (beta chain) was recorded in a study of shared clonotypes between healthy human individuals. The CDR3 loop spans 14 amino acids. V lost 2 bases to trimming and J lost 3 bases, with 8 bases between them. Germline V gene data show CDR1 as MGHDK and CDR2 as SYGVNS. Study findings and constraints: Larger estimated richness was generally recorded for naive subsets relative to memory subsets. A handful of donors had about 5% of their naive CD4 clonotypes in common.

TCRdb's copy holds only in-frame clones and misses some; the assay was immunoSEQ multiplex PCR. The sample lists hundreds of thousands of clones; roughly 96% were seen once. Terminally differentiated effector memory CD45RA+ cells were excluded from the naive CD8 cells, which were CD45RO-negative and positively selected for CCR7. There were no recent acute infections or vaccinations among the donors, who were healthy HIV-negative adults. A single count supports this clone. Its antigen remains unidentified. The sample holds other DNA sequences that translate to the same CDR3. The chain employs TRBV25-1 and TRBJ2-1; possible D gene TRBD1, 5 bases. Sequencing was carried out using naive CD8+ T cells sorted from blood. The TCR comes from a woman aged 25-40 years in good health. The CDR3 region has the DNA TGTGCCAGCAGTGAACAGGGATACTACAATGAGCAGTTCTTC. Translated: CASSEQGYYNEQFF.